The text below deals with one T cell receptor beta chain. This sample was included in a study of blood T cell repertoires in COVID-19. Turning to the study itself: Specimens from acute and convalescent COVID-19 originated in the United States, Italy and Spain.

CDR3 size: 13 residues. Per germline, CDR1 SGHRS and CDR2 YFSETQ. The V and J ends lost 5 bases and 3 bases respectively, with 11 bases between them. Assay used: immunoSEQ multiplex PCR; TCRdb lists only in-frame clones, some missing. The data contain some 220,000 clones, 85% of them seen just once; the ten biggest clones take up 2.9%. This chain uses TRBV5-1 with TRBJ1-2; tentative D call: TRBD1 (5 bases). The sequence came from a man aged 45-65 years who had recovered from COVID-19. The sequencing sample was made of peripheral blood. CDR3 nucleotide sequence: TGCGCCAGCAGGGAGGGGAGGGACTATGGCTACACCTTC. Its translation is CASREGRDYGYTF.